This TCR beta chain was documented in a study of OX40 agonist ivuxolimab in advanced cancers. The wider study: Enrollees could have had prior anti-PD-1, anti-PD-L1 or anti-CTLA-4 therapy, which more than 30% had received.

Sequencing used immunoSEQ multiplex PCR; TCRdb keeps in-frame clones, though not all of them. Among some 85,000 clones listed, around nine tenths were seen once. Germline CDR1 and CDR2: MNHEY and SVGAGI. Trimming cost V 3 bases and J 4 bases; bases outside gene matches: 4. The CDR3 runs 16 residues. Sequenced material: CD4+ or CD8+ T cells sorted from blood, taken in a trial of the OX40 agonist ivuxolimab. The chain employs TRBV6-5 and TRBJ2-1, with TRBD2 identical over 12 bases. The receptor's source is an adult with an advanced solid tumor such as melanoma, head and neck, liver or kidney cancer. Written as DNA, the CDR3 is TGTGCCAGCAGTTATTCGACTAGCGGGGGTTACAATGAGCAGTTCTTC. It specifies CASSYSTSGGYNEQFF.